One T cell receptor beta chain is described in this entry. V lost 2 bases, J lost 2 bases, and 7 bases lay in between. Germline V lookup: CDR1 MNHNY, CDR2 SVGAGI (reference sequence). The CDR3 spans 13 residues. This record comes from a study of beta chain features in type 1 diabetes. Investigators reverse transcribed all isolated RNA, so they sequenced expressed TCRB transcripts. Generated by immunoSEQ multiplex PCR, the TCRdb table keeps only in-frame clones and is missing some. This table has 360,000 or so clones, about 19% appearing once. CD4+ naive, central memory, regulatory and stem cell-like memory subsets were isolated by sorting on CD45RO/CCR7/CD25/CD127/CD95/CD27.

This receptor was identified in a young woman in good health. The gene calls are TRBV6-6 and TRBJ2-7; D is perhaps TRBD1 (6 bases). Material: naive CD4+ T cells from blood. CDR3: CASSYGQTYEQYF. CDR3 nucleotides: TGTGCCAGCAGTTACGGACAGACCTACGAGCAGTACTTC.